Listed below are T cell receptor beta chains from one sample, sequenced in a study of blood T cell repertoires in COVID-19. Method: immunoSEQ multiplex PCR; TCRdb's copy keeps in-frame clones and lacks some. Among under 250,000 clones listed, 80% to 90% were seen once. The sample was PBMCs or T cells enriched from blood (not recorded which). Source of these receptors: a woman aged 50 to 60 who had been exposed to COVID-19. CDR3s include the opening cysteine and the closing phenylalanine or tryptophan. A D gene is named only where the DNA matches it firmly. Only some rows state a clone size, as once, few, many or a class for expanded clones.

>TRBV19|.|TRBJ2-3|14|.
CASSLRDFTDTQYF
TGTGCCAGTAGTCTTCGGGACTTCACAGATACGCAGTATTTT
>TRBV9|.|TRBJ1-2|15|.
CASSSPDRQARGYTF
TGTGCCAGCAGCTCTCCGGACCGACAGGCCAGAGGCTACACCTTC
>TRBV4-3|.|TRBJ1-6|14|.
CASSQDLQVSPLHF
TGCGCCAGCAGCCAAGATCTCCAGGTTTCACCCCTCCACTTT
>TRBV5-1|.|TRBJ1-6|17|TRBD1
CASSLLVDRGNNSPLHF
TGCGCCAGCAGCTTGCTTGTTGACAGGGGGAATAATTCACCCCTCCACTTT
>TRBV19|.|TRBJ1-1|13|.
CASSLRQNTEAFF
TGTGCCAGTAGTCTCCGACAGAACACTGAAGCTTTCTTT
>TRBV16|.|TRBJ1-2|13|.
CASSQSRPTGYTF
TGTGCCAGCAGCCAATCGCGGCCAACGGGCTACACCTTC
>TRBV3-1/TRBV3-2|once|TRBJ2-5|15|.
CASSQDRAGLETQYF
TGTGCCAGCAGCCAAGATCGGGCGGGGCTGGAGACCCAGTACTTC
>TRBV18|.|TRBJ2-1|13|.
CASSPTHGDEQFF
TGTGCCAGCTCACCCACCCACGGGGATGAGCAGTTCTTC
>TRBV27|.|TRBJ2-3|14|.
CASMKTVGADTQYF
TGTGCCAGCATGAAGACTGTAGGAGCAGATACGCAGTATTTT
>TRBV3-1/TRBV3-2|.|TRBJ1-1|13|.
CASSQARDTEAFF
TGTGCCAGCAGCCAAGCGCGGGACACTGAAGCTTTCTTT
>TRBV12-3/TRBV12-4|once|TRBJ1-1|13|.
CASKKQGNTEAFF
TGTGCCAGCAAGAAACAGGGGAACACTGAAGCTTTCTTT
>TRBV11-1|once|TRBJ2-2|16|.
CASSLTAGANTGELFF
TGTGCCAGCAGCTTAACAGCGGGTGCGAACACCGGGGAGCTGTTTTTT
>TRBV11-2|.|TRBJ2-7|15|TRBD1
CASSLSRGSSYEQYF
TGTGCCAGCAGCTTAAGCAGGGGGAGCTCCTACGAGCAGTACTTC
>TRBV5-1|.|TRBJ2-1|13|.
CASSFPLYNEQFF
TGCGCCAGCAGCTTTCCCCTGTATAATGAGCAGTTCTTC
>TRBV18|.|TRBJ2-5|17|TRBD1
CASSPLDRDRGLKTQYF
TGTGCCAGCTCACCACTTGACCGGGACAGGGGGCTAAAGACCCAGTACTTC
>TRBV11-3|.|TRBJ1-1|13|.
CASSLAPGTEAFF
TGTGCCAGCAGCTTAGCTCCCGGTACGGAAGCTTTCTTT
>TRBV28|.|TRBJ1-1|13|.
CASSSSGNTEAFF
TGTGCCAGCAGTTCTAGCGGGAACACTGAAGCTTTCTTT
>TRBV27|.|TRBJ1-5|15|.
CASSLRFGSNQPQHF
TGTGCCAGCAGTTTGCGGTTCGGGTCCAATCAGCCCCAGCATTTT
>TRBV7-8|.|TRBJ2-7|14|.
CASSLFRGGDEQYF
TGTGCCAGCAGCTTATTTCGAGGGGGAGACGAGCAGTACTTC
>TRBV19|.|TRBJ1-5|14|.
CASSFGGRNQPQHF
TGTGCCAGTAGTTTCGGGGGTCGCAATCAGCCCCAGCATTTT
>TRBV7-9|.|TRBJ1-4|15|.
CASSLGTRELEKLFF
TGTGCCAGCAGCTTGGGGACACGGGAACTTGAAAAACTGTTTTTT
>TRBV5-1|once|TRBJ1-2|14|.
CASSLTSILDGYTF
TGCGCCAGCAGCTTGACATCCATTCTGGATGGCTACACCTTC
>TRBV27|.|TRBJ2-7|13|TRBD2
CASRVAGAYEQYF
TGTGCCAGCAGAGTAGCGGGAGCCTACGAGCAGTACTTC
>TRBV5-1|.|TRBJ2-7|16|.
CASSLSGGASSYEQYF
TGCGCCAGCAGCTTGTCCGGGGGAGCGAGCTCCTACGAGCAGTACTTC
>TRBV15|.|TRBJ1-5|15|.
CATSRDGANNQPQHF
TGTGCCACCAGCAGAGATGGGGCGAACAATCAGCCCCAGCATTTT
>TRBV11-2|.|TRBJ1-3|14|.
CASSLSDFGNTIYF
TGTGCCAGCAGCTTAAGTGACTTCGGAAACACCATATATTTT
>TRBV9|.|TRBJ2-7|13|.
CASSVTLGGAQYF
TGTGCCAGCAGCGTTACCCTTGGAGGGGCGCAGTACTTC
>TRBV19|.|TRBJ2-3|13|.
CASSLEYTDTQYF
TGTGCCAGTAGTTTAGAGTACACAGATACGCAGTATTTT
>TRBV7-2|.|TRBJ2-1|16|TRBD2
CASSSRLAGGYNEQFF
TGTGCCAGCAGCTCGCGACTAGCGGGGGGCTACAATGAGCAGTTCTTC
>TRBV2|few|TRBJ2-7|12|.
CASAGQFYEQYF
TGTGCCAGCGCAGGACAGTTTTACGAGCAGTACTTC
>TRBV15|few|TRBJ1-4|15|TRBD1
CATSREGTGAEKLFF
TGTGCCACCAGCAGAGAGGGGACAGGGGCTGAAAAACTGTTTTTT
>TRBV28|.|TRBJ1-4|15|.
CASSFRTPSNEKLFF
TGTGCCAGCAGTTTTCGGACACCGTCTAATGAAAAACTGTTTTTT
>TRBV28|.|TRBJ1-1|14|.
CASSPSMWGAEAFF
TGTGCCAGCAGCCCTTCGATGTGGGGCGCAGAAGCTTTCTTT
>TRBV4-1|.|TRBJ1-5|15|.
CASSQEQLSNQPQHF
TGCGCCAGCAGCCAAGAACAGCTGAGCAATCAGCCCCAGCATTTT
>TRBV6-5|.|TRBJ1-1|11|TRBD1
CASRQGAEAFF
TGTGCCAGCAGACAGGGGGCTGAAGCTTTCTTT
>TRBV14|few|TRBJ1-1|12|.
CASSQIRTEAFF
TGTGCCAGCAGCCAAATTCGCACTGAAGCTTTCTTT
>TRBV10-3|.|TRBJ1-4|13|.
CAISETANEKLFF
TGTGCCATCAGTGAGACAGCTAATGAAAAACTGTTTTTT
>TRBV6-5|.|TRBJ1-2|15|TRBD1
CASSLTGQSNYGYTF
TGTGCCAGCAGTTTGACGGGACAGAGTAACTATGGCTACACCTTC
>TRBV28|.|TRBJ1-5|15|.
CASSLGGTLNQPQHF
TGTGCCAGCAGTTTGGGCGGGACCCTAAATCAGCCCCAGCATTTT
>TRBV27|.|TRBJ1-3|11|.
CASFKGNTIYF
TGTGCCAGCTTTAAAGGAAACACCATATATTTT
>TRBV18|.|TRBJ1-1|14|TRBD1
CASSPGTGITEAFF
TGTGCCAGCTCACCAGGGACAGGGATCACTGAAGCTTTCTTT
>TRBV19|.|TRBJ1-3|17|TRBD1
CASSIFSGTGAGNTIYF
TGTGCCAGTAGTATATTCTCCGGGACAGGGGCTGGAAACACCATATATTTT
>TRBV5-4|.|TRBJ2-5|16|TRBD2
CASSLGRAGSQETQYF
TGTGCCAGCAGCTTGGGGAGAGCGGGGAGCCAAGAGACCCAGTACTTC
>TRBV4-2|.|TRBJ1-2|15|.
CASSQDAGPNYGYTF
TGTGCCAGCAGCCAAGATGCGGGACCTAACTATGGCTACACCTTC
>TRBV7-2|.|TRBJ2-3|15|TRBD2
CASSQSGGAADTQYF
TGTGCCAGCAGCCAAAGCGGGGGGGCGGCAGATACGCAGTATTTT
>TRBV28|.|TRBJ2-5|13|TRBD2
CASRPGGAKTQYF
TGTGCCAGCAGGCCCGGGGGGGCGAAGACCCAGTACTTC
>TRBV6-1|.|TRBJ1-2|14|.
CASSEAGARYGYTF
TGTGCCAGCAGTGAAGCGGGGGCGCGGTATGGCTACACCTTC
>TRBV5-4|.|TRBJ2-5|14|.
CASSSWTVVETQYF
TGTGCCAGCAGCTCCTGGACAGTTGTAGAGACCCAGTACTTC
>TRBV11-1|.|TRBJ2-5|14|.
CASSPRDHGETQYF
TGTGCCAGCAGCCCGCGGGACCATGGGGAGACCCAGTACTTC
>TRBV7-2|.|TRBJ1-5|19|.
CASSYLFGTPPYANQPQHF
TGTGCCAGCAGCTACTTATTCGGGACTCCCCCCTATGCCAATCAGCCCCAGCATTTT
>TRBV5-6|few|TRBJ2-1|15|TRBD2
CASSLGRGTYNEQFF
TGTGCCAGCAGCTTGGGGCGGGGGACCTACAATGAGCAGTTCTTC
>TRBV6-1|.|TRBJ1-1|15|TRBD1
CASSEVTGGRTEAFF
TGTGCCAGCAGTGAAGTGACAGGGGGCCGAACTGAAGCTTTCTTT
>TRBV12-3/TRBV12-4|once|TRBJ2-3|12|.
CASSPNTDTQYF
TGTGCCAGCAGTCCAAACACAGATACGCAGTATTTT
>TRBV27|once|TRBJ1-6|16|.
CASSPSTGDYNSPLHF
TGTGCCAGCAGTCCCTCGACAGGCGATTATAATTCACCCCTCCACTTT
>TRBV10-2|few|TRBJ1-1|12|.
CASSESRFEAFF
TGCGCCAGCAGTGAGTCCAGATTTGAAGCTTTCTTT